This T cell receptor (beta chain) derives from a study of graft-versus-host responses after intestinal transplantation. As for the study in general: Every transplant recipient was induced with anti-thymocyte globulin, then maintained on tacrolimus and steroids for around 3 years.

CDR3 length equals 16 residues. The ends lost 5 bases at V and 2 bases at J; junction bases unmatched: 6. Germline CDR1 is SGHVS and CDR2 is FQNEAQ. The protocol was immunoSEQ multiplex PCR, while the TCRdb copy is restricted to in-frame clones and leaves out a portion. The table lists tens of thousands of clones, 85% to 95% of them singletons. About this clone itself: The antigen remains undetermined.

General observations from the study: Association was observed between peak circulating GvH clone levels and early post-transplant HvG declines. In recipient marrow, GvH clones were found, and some appeared first in ileum or blood. When patients had graft-donor T cell macrochimerism, their allografts held high graft-versus-host to host-versus-graft clonal ratios.

This clonotype was sampled from a human donor who received an intestinal transplant. The sequencing here drew on unstimulated CD8+ T cells sorted from spleen or lymph node cells, taken before intestinal transplant. The chain uses TRBV7-8 and TRBJ2-5; TRBD1 matches at 12 bases. The CDR3 DNA is TGTGCCAGCAGCGGGGACAGGGGGCTGAGGCAAGAGACCCAGTACTTC. Translation gives CASSGDRGLRQETQYF.